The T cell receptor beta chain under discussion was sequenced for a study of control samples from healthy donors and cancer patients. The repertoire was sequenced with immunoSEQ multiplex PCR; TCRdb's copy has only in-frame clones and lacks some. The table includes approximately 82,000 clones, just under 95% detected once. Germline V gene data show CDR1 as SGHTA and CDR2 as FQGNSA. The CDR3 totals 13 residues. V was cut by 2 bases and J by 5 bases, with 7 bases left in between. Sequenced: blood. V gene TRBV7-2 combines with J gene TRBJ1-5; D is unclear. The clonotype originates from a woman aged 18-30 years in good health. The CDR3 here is CASSLRVDQPQHF. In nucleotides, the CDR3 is TGTGCCAGCAGCTTAAGGGTCGATCAGCCCCAGCATTTT.